This T cell receptor (beta chain) is drawn from a study of lymphopenia after photon versus proton radiotherapy. As regards this clone: What it binds is not known.

Generated by immunoSEQ multiplex PCR, the TCRdb table keeps only in-frame clones and is missing some. The sample records 10,000 to 15,000 clones, roughly 90% being singletons. Study conclusions and caveats: In patients who died, overall survival fell as post-nadir TCR diversity dropped more. Better survival with proton therapy was suggested as possible, not demonstrated.

The ends were cut back, 1 base at V and 3 bases at J, with 15 bases in the middle. CDR1 and CDR2 from the germline V gene are SNHLY and FYNNEI. This CDR3 is built from 17 residues. The J gene is TRBJ2-2, the V gene TRBV2; the D gene is possibly TRBD1 (5 bases). This receptor was taken from a man aged 55 to 70 with pancreatic cancer. Sequences were derived from peripheral blood, sampled from a patient treated with photon-based radiotherapy. CDR3 region: CASSEVLNTGDTGELFF. The CDR3 DNA reads TGTGCCAGCAGTGAAGTCCTAAACACAGGAGACACCGGGGAGCTGTTTTTT. The full variable domain, its missing parts supplied by reference TRBV2 and TRBJ2-2, is EPEVTQTPSHQVTQMGQEVILRCVPISNHLYFYWYRQILGQKVEFLVSFYNNEISEKSEIFDDQFSVERPDGSNFTLKIRSTKLEDSAMYFCASSEVLNTGDTGELFFGEGSRLTVL.